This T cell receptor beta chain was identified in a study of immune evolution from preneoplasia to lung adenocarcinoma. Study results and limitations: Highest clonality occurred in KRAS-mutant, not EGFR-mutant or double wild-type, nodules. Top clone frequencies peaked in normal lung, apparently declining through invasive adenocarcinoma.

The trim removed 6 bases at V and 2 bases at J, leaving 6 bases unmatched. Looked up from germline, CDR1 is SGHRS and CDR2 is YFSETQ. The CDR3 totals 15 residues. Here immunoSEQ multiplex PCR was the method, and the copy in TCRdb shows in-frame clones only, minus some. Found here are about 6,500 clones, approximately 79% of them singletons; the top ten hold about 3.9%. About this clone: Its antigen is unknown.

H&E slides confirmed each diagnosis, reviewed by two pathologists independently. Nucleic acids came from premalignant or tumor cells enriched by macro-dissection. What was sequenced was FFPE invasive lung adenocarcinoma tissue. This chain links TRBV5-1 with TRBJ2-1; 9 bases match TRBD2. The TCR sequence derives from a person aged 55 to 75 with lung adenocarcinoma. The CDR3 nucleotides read TGCGCCAGCATCCCGGGCGGGGGGGCCTACAATGAGCAGTTCTTC. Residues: CASIPGGGAYNEQFF.